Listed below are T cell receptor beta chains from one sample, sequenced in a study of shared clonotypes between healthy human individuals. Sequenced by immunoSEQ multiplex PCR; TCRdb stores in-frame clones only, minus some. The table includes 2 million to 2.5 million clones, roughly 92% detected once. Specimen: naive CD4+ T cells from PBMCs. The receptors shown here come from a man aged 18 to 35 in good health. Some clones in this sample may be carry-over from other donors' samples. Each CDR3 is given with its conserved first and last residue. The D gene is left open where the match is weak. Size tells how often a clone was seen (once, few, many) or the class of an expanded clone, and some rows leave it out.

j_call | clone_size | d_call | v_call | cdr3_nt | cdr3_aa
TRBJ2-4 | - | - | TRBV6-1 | TGTGCCAGCAGTTGGATCCAAGGTACCAAAAACATTCAGTACTTC | CASSWIQGTKNIQYF
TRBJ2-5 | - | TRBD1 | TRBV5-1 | TGCGCCAGCAGCTGGACAGGGGCCGCGAACTTCCAAGAGACCCAGTACTTC | CASSWTGAANFQETQYF
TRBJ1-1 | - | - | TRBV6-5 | TGTGCCAGCAGGCGGGGGGCTGAAGCTTTCTTT | CASRRGAEAFF
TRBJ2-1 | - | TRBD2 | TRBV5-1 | TGCGCCAGCAGCCCTACCGGGACTAGCGGGAGTGGTGAGCAGTTCTTC | CASSPTGTSGSGEQFF
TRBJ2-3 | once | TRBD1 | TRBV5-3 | TGTGCCAGAAGACCCGGCTCTACAGGGGGAAGGGTGAGCACAGATACGCAGTATTTT | CARRPGSTGGRVSTDTQYF
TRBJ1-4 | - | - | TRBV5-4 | TGTGCCAGCAGCTTGGGTAGGGCGGACGAAAAACTGTTTTTT | CASSLGRADEKLFF
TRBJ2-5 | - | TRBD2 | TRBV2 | TGTGCCGCTAGCGGGGAATCTCGGGCCCAGTACTTC | CAASGESRAQYF
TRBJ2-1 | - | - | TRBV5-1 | TGCGCCAGCACGGAGGGGGTTGAGAATGAGCAGTTCTTC | CASTEGVENEQFF
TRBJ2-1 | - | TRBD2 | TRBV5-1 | TGCGCCAGCAGCTCCCTAGCGGGAGTCAATGAGCAGTTCTTC | CASSSLAGVNEQFF
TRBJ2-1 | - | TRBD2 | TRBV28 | TGTGCCAGCCCCCCGGGACTAGCGGGGACTAATGAGCAGTTCTTC | CASPPGLAGTNEQFF
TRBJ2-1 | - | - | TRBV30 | TGTGCCTGGAGTGATGGTTGGGATGAGCAGTTCTTC | CAWSDGWDEQFF
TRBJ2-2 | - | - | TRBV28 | TGTGCCAGCACTAAACTCGGGGAGCTGTTTTTT | CASTKLGELFF
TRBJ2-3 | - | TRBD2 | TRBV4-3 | TGCGCCAGCAGCCCACGACTAGCGGGGGGGACAGATACGCAGTATTTT | CASSPRLAGGTDTQYF
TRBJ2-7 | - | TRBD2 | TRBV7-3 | TGTGCCAGCAGCTTAGGGCCCCCGGGGGGGAGCGGCGAGCAGTACTTC | CASSLGPPGGSGEQYF
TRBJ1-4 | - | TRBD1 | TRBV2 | TGTGCCAGCATCGGGACAGTACAAAATGAAAAACTGTTTTTT | CASIGTVQNEKLFF
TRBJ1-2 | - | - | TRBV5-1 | TGCGCCAGCATAGAGACAGGCGGCGGGTCGGGCTACACCTTC | CASIETGGGSGYTF
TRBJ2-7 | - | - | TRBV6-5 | TGTGCCAGCAGACCCCCGGGGCAGACCTCCTACGAGCAGTACTTC | CASRPPGQTSYEQYF
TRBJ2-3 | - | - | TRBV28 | TGTGCCAGCAGTCTGAGGGAGACAGGCTACACAGATACGCAGTATTTT | CASSLRETGYTDTQYF
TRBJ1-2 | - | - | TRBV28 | TGTGCCAGCGGCTCTCCGACGGGGAACTATGGCTACACCTTC | CASGSPTGNYGYTF
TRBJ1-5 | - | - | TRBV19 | TGTGCCAGTAGTACACTTTATAGCATTCAGCCCCAGCATTTT | CASSTLYSIQPQHF
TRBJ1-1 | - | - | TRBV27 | TGTGCCAGCAGTTTCCACGGGGTGAACACTGAAGCTTTCTTT | CASSFHGVNTEAFF
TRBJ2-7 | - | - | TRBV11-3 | TGTGCCAGCAGCTTAGGAGGAGGCGGGACAGTCTTTTTC | CASSLGGGGTVFF
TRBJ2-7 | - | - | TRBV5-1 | TGCGCCAGCAGCGATCTGACTGGTTACGAGCAGTACTTC | CASSDLTGYEQYF
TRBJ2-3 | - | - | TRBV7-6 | TGTGCCAGCAGCTTATCTCGAGGGGGGGCAAGGACAGATACGCAGTATTTT | CASSLSRGGARTDTQYF
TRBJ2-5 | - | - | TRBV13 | TGTGCCAGCAGCACAGCCCGAAAGCTCCCCCAGTACTTC | CASSTARKLPQYF
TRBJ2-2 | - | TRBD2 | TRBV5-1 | TGCGCCAGCGGCCAGATCGGGGGGACGGCCGGGGAGCTGTTTTTT | CASGQIGGTAGELFF
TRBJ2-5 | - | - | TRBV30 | TGTGCCTGGGGACGGGACTCACAACGAGAGACCCAGTACTTC | CAWGRDSQRETQYF
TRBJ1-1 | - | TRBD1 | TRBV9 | TGTGCCAGCAATCGGGACAGCAACACTGAAGCTTTCTTT | CASNRDSNTEAFF
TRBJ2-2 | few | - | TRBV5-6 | TGTGCCAGCAGCCCCGGGCCACGAGCCGGGGAGCTGTTTTTT | CASSPGPRAGELFF
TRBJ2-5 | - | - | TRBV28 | TGTGCCAGCAGTCCCCGGACGGGCGCACAGACCCAGTACTTC | CASSPRTGAQTQYF
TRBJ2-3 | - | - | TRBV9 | TGTGCCAGCAGCCCCCAGTACGCAGATACGCAGTATTTT | CASSPQYADTQYF
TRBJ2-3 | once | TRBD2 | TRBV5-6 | TGTGCCAGCAGCTTGGTGGCTAGCGGGAGGTCCCGGACAGATACGCAGTATTTT | CASSLVASGRSRTDTQYF
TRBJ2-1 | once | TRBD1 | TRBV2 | TGTGCCAGCAGGGATCCGGGACAGATCAATGAGCAGTTCTTC | CASRDPGQINEQFF
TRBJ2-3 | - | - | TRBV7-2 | TGTGCCAGCAAAGGCAGAATCACCACAGATACGCAGTATTTT | CASKGRITTDTQYF
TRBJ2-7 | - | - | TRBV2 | TGTGCCAGCAGCGACCAGGGCTACGAGCAGTACTTC | CASSDQGYEQYF
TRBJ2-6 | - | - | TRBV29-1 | TGCAGCGTTGAAGGTTGGACCCTCTCTGGGGCCAACGTCCTGACTTTC | CSVEGWTLSGANVLTF
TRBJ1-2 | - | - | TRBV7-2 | TGTGCCAGCAGCTTAATGGATTATGGCTACACCTTC | CASSLMDYGYTF
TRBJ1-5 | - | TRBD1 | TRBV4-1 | TGCGCCAGCAGCCCCCGGGACAGCAGCTCCTCGGGAAGCAATCAGCCCCAGCATTTT | CASSPRDSSSSGSNQPQHF
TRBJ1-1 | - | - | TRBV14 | TGTGCCAGCAGCCAAGAATGGGGGTTTAGCTTCTTT | CASSQEWGFSFF
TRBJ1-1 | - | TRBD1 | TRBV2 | TGTGCCAGCGCCCGTCGGCGGGGACAGGCCTCCGGAGCTTTCTTT | CASARRRGQASGAFF
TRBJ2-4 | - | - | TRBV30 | TGTGCCTGGAGGCGAATGTTGTTGGGCATTCAGTACTTC | CAWRRMLLGIQYF
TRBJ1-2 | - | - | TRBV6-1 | TGTGCCAGCGGTCGGGACACCCTGAACTTGGAATACACCTTC | CASGRDTLNLEYTF
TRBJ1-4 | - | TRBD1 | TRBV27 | TGTGCCAGCAGTTCCATGCCCGGACAGGGATCCACTAATGAAAAACTGTTTTTT | CASSSMPGQGSTNEKLFF
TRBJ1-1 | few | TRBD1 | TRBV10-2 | TGCGCCACCAGGGACAGTCTGAACACTGAAGCTTTCTTT | CATRDSLNTEAFF
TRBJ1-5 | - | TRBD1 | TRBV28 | TGTGCCAGCAGATCGACAGGGACCTATCAGCCCCAGCATTTT | CASRSTGTYQPQHF
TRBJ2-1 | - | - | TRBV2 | TGTGCCAGCAGTGAGTGGGCTTCCTCCTACAATGAGCAGTTCTTC | CASSEWASSYNEQFF
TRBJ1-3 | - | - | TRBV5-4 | TGTGCCAGCCGTCAGGATCTTACTGGAAACACCATATATTTT | CASRQDLTGNTIYF
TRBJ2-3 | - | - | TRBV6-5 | TGTGCCAGCAGCAGAGGGGTCGGCACAGATACGCAGTATTTT | CASSRGVGTDTQYF
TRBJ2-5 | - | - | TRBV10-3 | TGTGCCATCAGTGAGTCGATTAGGCCGGGGGCACCCCAAGAGACCCAGTACTTC | CAISESIRPGAPQETQYF
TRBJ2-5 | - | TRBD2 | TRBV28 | TGTGCCAGCAGTTTAGGGATCCTACGAGGGGCTCGGGGGGAACAAGAGACCCAGTACTTC | CASSLGILRGARGEQETQYF